Listed below are T cell receptor beta chains from one sample, sequenced in a study of CD8+CD57+ T cells in acquired aplastic anemia. MiXCR, applied by TCRdb to the reads, yields one record per CDR3 protein. The sample contains 150,000 to 200,000 distinct CDR3 sequences, about three fifths of which appear only once. The source material was sorted CD4+, CD8+, or CD8+CD57+ T cells (not recorded which) from PBMCs. The receptors derive from a human donor with severe aplastic anemia or a healthy control (not recorded which). CDR3s include the opening cysteine and the closing phenylalanine or tryptophan. The order of the fields is clone size, V gene, J gene, D gene, CDR3 protein, CDR3 DNA. The D gene is left open where the match is weak. Not every row has a clone size; where given, it reads once, few, many or a size class.

clone_size: -
v_call: TRBV15
j_call: TRBJ1-2
d_call: -
cdr3_aa: CATSSSSGVGYTF
cdr3_nt: TGTGCCACCAGCAGTTCATCGGGGGTTGGCTACACCTTC

clone_size: once
v_call: TRBV10-1
j_call: TRBJ2-2
d_call: TRBD2
cdr3_aa: CASSESGGPNTGELFF
cdr3_nt: TGCGCCAGCAGTGAAAGCGGGGGGCCGAACACCGGGGAGCTGTTTTTT

clone_size: -
v_call: TRBV20-1
j_call: TRBJ2-7
d_call: -
cdr3_aa: CSAYRRSSYEQYF
cdr3_nt: TGCAGTGCTTACAGGAGGAGCTCCTACGAGCAGTACTTC

clone_size: few
v_call: TRBV24-1
j_call: TRBJ2-5
d_call: -
cdr3_aa: CATSDHQETQYF
cdr3_nt: TGTGCCACCAGTGACCACCAAGAGACCCAGTACTTC

clone_size: -
v_call: TRBV2
j_call: TRBJ1-5
d_call: -
cdr3_aa: CASSQEGVSQPQHF
cdr3_nt: TGTGCCAGCAGTCAGGAAGGGGTCAGTCAGCCCCAGCATTTT

clone_size: -
v_call: TRBV20-1
j_call: TRBJ2-7
d_call: TRBD2
cdr3_aa: CSAISGGATYEQYF
cdr3_nt: TGCAGTGCTATTAGCGGGGGGGCAACCTACGAGCAGTACTTC

clone_size: -
v_call: TRBV5-1
j_call: TRBJ2-3
d_call: -
cdr3_aa: CASSLEGRTNPDTQYF
cdr3_nt: TGCGCCAGCAGCTTGGAGGGCAGAACGAACCCGGATACGCAGTATTTT

clone_size: -
v_call: TRBV29-1
j_call: TRBJ1-3
d_call: TRBD1
cdr3_aa: CSVDDRGTGNTIYF
cdr3_nt: TGCAGCGTAGACGACAGGGGCACTGGAAACACCATATATTTT

clone_size: -
v_call: TRBV6-1
j_call: TRBJ1-5
d_call: -
cdr3_aa: CAISDNTSPQHF
cdr3_nt: TGTGCCATCAGTGATAACACCAGCCCCCAGCATTTT

clone_size: -
v_call: TRBV9
j_call: TRBJ2-3
d_call: TRBD2
cdr3_aa: CASSFGGAGDTQYF
cdr3_nt: TGTGCCAGCAGCTTCGGGGGGGCCGGCGATACGCAGTATTTT

clone_size: -
v_call: TRBV29-1
j_call: TRBJ2-7
d_call: -
cdr3_aa: CSVEEGGTEQYF
cdr3_nt: TGCAGCGTTGAGGAGGGGGGTACCGAGCAGTACTTC

clone_size: -
v_call: TRBV9
j_call: TRBJ2-3
d_call: -
cdr3_aa: CASSRSGPIGDTQYF
cdr3_nt: TGTGCCAGCAGCCGCAGCGGGCCGATTGGGGATACGCAGTATTTT

clone_size: -
v_call: TRBV7-7
j_call: TRBJ1-6
d_call: -
cdr3_aa: CASSSENGNSPLHF
cdr3_nt: TGTGCTAGCAGCTCTGAGAACGGTAATTCACCCCTCCACTTT

clone_size: many
v_call: TRBV2
j_call: TRBJ1-1
d_call: -
cdr3_aa: CASSELDRLNTEAFF
cdr3_nt: TGTGCCAGCAGTGAATTGGACAGACTTAACACTGAAGCTTTCTTT

clone_size: -
v_call: TRBV15
j_call: TRBJ2-7
d_call: -
cdr3_aa: CATSRRTRGITSYEQYF
cdr3_nt: TGTGCCACCAGCAGAAGAACCAGGGGAATTACGTCCTACGAGCAGTACTTC

clone_size: -
v_call: TRBV7-9
j_call: TRBJ2-1
d_call: TRBD2
cdr3_aa: CASSFSGGEQFF
cdr3_nt: TGTGCCAGCAGCTTCAGCGGGGGTGAGCAGTTCTTC

clone_size: -
v_call: TRBV5-1
j_call: TRBJ2-2
d_call: -
cdr3_aa: CASSKDRTGELFF
cdr3_nt: TGCGCCAGCAGCAAAGACAGGACCGGGGAGCTGTTTTTT

clone_size: few
v_call: TRBV7-9
j_call: TRBJ2-4
d_call: -
cdr3_aa: CASSLRGASDIQYF
cdr3_nt: TGTGCCAGCAGCCTCCGGGGGGCAAGTGACATTCAGTACTTC

clone_size: many
v_call: TRBV9
j_call: TRBJ1-1
d_call: TRBD1
cdr3_aa: CASSVGPQGEAFF
cdr3_nt: TGTGCCAGCAGCGTAGGACCACAGGGGGAAGCTTTCTTT

clone_size: -
v_call: TRBV20-1
j_call: TRBJ1-2
d_call: -
cdr3_aa: CSAWIGAGDANYGYTF
cdr3_nt: TGCAGTGCTTGGATTGGGGCAGGCGACGCTAACTATGGCTACACCTTC

clone_size: many
v_call: TRBV2
j_call: TRBJ1-2
d_call: -
cdr3_aa: CASSGGNYGYTF
cdr3_nt: TGTGCCAGCAGCGGCGGGAACTATGGCTACACCTTC

clone_size: -
v_call: TRBV12-3/TRBV12-4
j_call: TRBJ2-5
d_call: -
cdr3_aa: CASSSGTTQETQYF
cdr3_nt: TGTGCCAGCAGTTCAGGGACGACACAAGAGACCCAGTACTTC

clone_size: -
v_call: TRBV20-1
j_call: TRBJ2-7
d_call: TRBD2
cdr3_aa: CSARSTATSVSYEQYF
cdr3_nt: TGCAGTGCTAGGTCAACCGCGACTAGCGTATCCTACGAGCAGTACTTC

clone_size: few
v_call: TRBV2
j_call: TRBJ1-2
d_call: TRBD1
cdr3_aa: CASSDWGQGASGYTF
cdr3_nt: TGTGCCAGCAGTGACTGGGGACAGGGGGCGAGTGGCTACACCTTC

clone_size: -
v_call: TRBV3-1
j_call: TRBJ1-4
d_call: -
cdr3_aa: CASRWGDRTNEKLFF
cdr3_nt: TGTGCCAGCAGATGGGGCGACAGGACGAATGAAAAACTGTTTTTT

clone_size: -
v_call: TRBV7-9
j_call: TRBJ2-5
d_call: TRBD2
cdr3_aa: CASSLPWGGTQYF
cdr3_nt: TGTGCCAGCAGCCTCCCCTGGGGGGGGACCCAGTACTTC

clone_size: -
v_call: TRBV5-6
j_call: TRBJ2-7
d_call: -
cdr3_aa: CASSLGAGPYEQYF
cdr3_nt: TGTGCCAGCAGCTTGGGCGCAGGGCCCTACGAGCAGTACTTC

clone_size: many
v_call: TRBV10-3
j_call: TRBJ2-4
d_call: -
cdr3_aa: CAISDPGDSIQYF
cdr3_nt: TGTGCCATCAGTGATCCGGGCGACAGCATTCAGTACTTC

clone_size: -
v_call: TRBV7-9
j_call: TRBJ2-7
d_call: TRBD2
cdr3_aa: CASSFGLAGAPEQYF
cdr3_nt: TGTGCCAGCAGCTTCGGACTAGCGGGAGCCCCTGAGCAGTACTTC

clone_size: -
v_call: TRBV20-1
j_call: TRBJ2-1
d_call: TRBD2
cdr3_aa: CSAGLAGGNEQFF
cdr3_nt: TGCAGTGCTGGACTAGCGGGAGGCAATGAGCAGTTCTTC

clone_size: once
v_call: TRBV20-1
j_call: TRBJ2-5
d_call: TRBD2
cdr3_aa: CSARETSGRETQYF
cdr3_nt: TGCAGTGCTAGAGAAACTAGCGGAAGAGAGACCCAGTACTTC

clone_size: many
v_call: TRBV24-1
j_call: TRBJ2-1
d_call: -
cdr3_aa: CATSDYDPDEVQFF
cdr3_nt: TGTGCCACCAGTGACTATGACCCCGACGAGGTCCAGTTCTTC

clone_size: many
v_call: TRBV27
j_call: TRBJ2-5
d_call: -
cdr3_aa: CASGSRKTQYF
cdr3_nt: TGTGCCAGCGGCAGTCGGAAGACCCAGTACTTC

clone_size: once
v_call: TRBV20-1
j_call: TRBJ2-7
d_call: -
cdr3_aa: CSASPSDHPYEQYF
cdr3_nt: TGCAGTGCTAGCCCCTCGGATCACCCCTACGAGCAGTACTTC

clone_size: few
v_call: TRBV7-8
j_call: TRBJ1-6
d_call: -
cdr3_aa: CASSLVHSPLHF
cdr3_nt: TGTGCCAGCAGCTTAGTGCATTCACCCCTCCACTTT

clone_size: -
v_call: TRBV24-1
j_call: TRBJ2-2
d_call: -
cdr3_aa: CATSDPYPGLFSAGELFF
cdr3_nt: TGTGCCACCAGTGACCCTTATCCGGGACTCTTTTCGGCCGGGGAGCTGTTTTTT

clone_size: -
v_call: TRBV7-7
j_call: TRBJ2-1
d_call: TRBD1
cdr3_aa: CASSYPGQGINEQFF
cdr3_nt: TGTGCTAGCAGCTACCCGGGACAGGGAATAAATGAGCAGTTCTTC